Detailed here is one T cell receptor (beta chain). The CDR3 spans 12 residues. The ends were cut back, 6 bases at V and 6 bases at J, with 12 bases in the middle. CDR1 is DFQATT, CDR2 SNEGSKA, per germline (reference sequence). The data are from a study of early T cells in non-severe SARS-CoV-2 infection. TCRdb fed the 5' RACE reads into MiXCR, producing one record per CDR3 protein. The data hold some 53,000 distinct CDR3 sequences, with 6.5% to 9% observed a single time. The sequenced material came from whole blood. The receptor was derived from an adult who was a healthcare worker with PCR-confirmed SARS-CoV-2 infection or an uninfected control (not recorded which). The rearrangement joins TRBV20-1 to TRBJ1-5; no reliable D call. CDR3 in DNA: TGCAGTGCGTCGGGGTCAACTCAGCCCCAGCATTTT. Encoded protein: CSASGSTQPQHF.